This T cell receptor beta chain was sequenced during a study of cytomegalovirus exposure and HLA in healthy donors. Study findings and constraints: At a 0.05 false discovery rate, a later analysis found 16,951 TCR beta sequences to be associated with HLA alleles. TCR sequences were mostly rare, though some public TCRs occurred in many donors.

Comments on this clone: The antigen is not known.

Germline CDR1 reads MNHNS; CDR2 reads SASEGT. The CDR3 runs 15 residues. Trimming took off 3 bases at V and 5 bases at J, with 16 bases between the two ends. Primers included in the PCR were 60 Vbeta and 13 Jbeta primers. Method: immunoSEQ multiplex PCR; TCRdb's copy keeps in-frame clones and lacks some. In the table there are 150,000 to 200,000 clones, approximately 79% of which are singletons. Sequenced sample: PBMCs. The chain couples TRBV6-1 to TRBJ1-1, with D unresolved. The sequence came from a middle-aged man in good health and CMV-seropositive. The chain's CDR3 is CASSEAGFGRTEAFF. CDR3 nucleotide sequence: TGTGCCAGCAGTGAGGCGGGGTTCGGGAGAACTGAAGCTTTCTTT.